A selection of T cell receptor beta chains follows, all from one sample in a study of blood T cell repertoires in COVID-19. TCRdb keeps only in-frame clones here, not all; method: immunoSEQ multiplex PCR. The table has 200,000 to 250,000 clones, approximately 88% seen once. The specimen was PBMCs or T cells enriched from blood (not recorded which). The origin of the receptors is a young man with acute COVID-19. Both conserved end residues are part of each CDR3. The order of the fields is CDR3 protein, CDR3 length, J gene, V gene, clone size. Only part of the rows carry a size: once, few, many, or a class if the clone is expanded.

CASSESSGGYTDTQYF,16,TRBJ2-3,TRBV10-1,once
CASRRRGQGLTGELFF,16,TRBJ2-2,TRBV5-5,-
CATQDSGNTIYF,12,TRBJ1-3,TRBV10-3,-
CASSGTSIYEQYF,13,TRBJ2-7,TRBV5-4,few
CASSLERGGNQPQHF,15,TRBJ1-5,TRBV11-2,-
CSVEWASSGNTIYF,14,TRBJ1-3,TRBV29-1,-
CASSLQINQPQHF,13,TRBJ1-5,TRBV28,-
CASSQRDSGKAYEQYF,16,TRBJ2-7,TRBV3-1/TRBV3-2,once
CASSDDSGSYNEQFF,15,TRBJ2-1,TRBV6-4,-
CASSLDRQGSGELFF,15,TRBJ2-2,TRBV11-2,once
CASSLQTNYGYTF,13,TRBJ1-2,TRBV5-8,-
CASSSGQSSSYNEQFF,16,TRBJ2-1,TRBV7-6,-
CASSRLAGDNEQFF,14,TRBJ2-1,TRBV19,once
CASSPIRPRGGEPQHF,16,TRBJ1-5,TRBV19,-
CASSLLGTAYNEQFF,15,TRBJ2-1,TRBV27,-
CASSLKQAPAEAFF,14,TRBJ1-1,TRBV7-9,-
CASIDSENTGELFF,14,TRBJ2-2,TRBV6-1,-
CASRPTTGAMNTEAFF,16,TRBJ1-1,TRBV19,-
CASSLLGGANGKEKLFF,17,TRBJ1-4,TRBV7-9,-
CASTTGQGETEAFF,14,TRBJ1-1,TRBV2,-
CASRQTSGRAGELFF,15,TRBJ2-2,TRBV5-6,-
CASSFPGNPYEQYF,14,TRBJ2-7,TRBV7-2,few
CASSQEGAGVNEKLFF,16,TRBJ1-4,TRBV3-1/TRBV3-2,-
CASTPGQVINQPQHF,15,TRBJ1-5,TRBV19,few
CAISLYSGNTIYF,13,TRBJ1-3,TRBV10-3,-
CASSLDGVSGGEQFF,15,TRBJ2-1,TRBV11-3,-
CAISASGLNTEAFF,14,TRBJ1-1,TRBV10-3,-
CAISAGGEQYF,11,TRBJ2-7,TRBV10-3,once
CASSSGGADEKLFF,14,TRBJ1-4,TRBV19,-
CASRYGGSTDTQYF,14,TRBJ2-3,TRBV25-1,once
CASSLSGYPYEQYF,14,TRBJ2-7,TRBV5-6,-
CATSGWGVSGELFF,14,TRBJ2-2,TRBV24-1,-
CASSLRDSNTGELFF,15,TRBJ2-2,TRBV5-1,-
CASSPRVSGDTGELFF,16,TRBJ2-2,TRBV18,-
CASSSGVWRDTDTQYF,16,TRBJ2-3,TRBV5-8,once
CASSQVAGENTEAFF,15,TRBJ1-1,TRBV4-1,-
CASSYRTGGETDTQYF,16,TRBJ2-3,TRBV6-6,-
CAISEGEYEQYF,12,TRBJ2-7,TRBV10-3,-